The T cell receptor (beta chain) described here comes from a study of shared clonotypes between healthy human individuals. Generated by immunoSEQ multiplex PCR, the TCRdb table keeps only in-frame clones and is missing some. The sample lists about 1.1 million clones, 70% to 85% occurring once. Only Caucasian adults living in Nashville, Tennessee served as donors. This clone was seen ten or more times. The target antigen is unknown. Notes on the study in general: The sharing of roughly 5% of naive CD4 clonotypes was seen across a few donors. Against clonotypes common to all four donors, non-shared ones had lower generation probabilities. Researchers sampled blood only, noting tissue repertoires likely differ.

Sequencing used memory CD4+ T cells from PBMCs. The subset is: CD45RA-negative fraction. This receptor was obtained from a man in his late teens or twenties in good health. Some clones in this sample may be carry-over from other donors' samples.

The CDR3 reads CASSLSRSSGRNNEQFF. For the CDR3, the DNA is TGTGCCAGCAGTTTATCCCGAAGTAGCGGGAGGAACAATGAGCAGTTCTTC. This rearrangement joins TRBV27 to TRBJ2-1, with TRBD2 identical over 10 bases. Germline CDR1 MNHEY, CDR2 SMNVEV (reference sequence). CDR3 length equals 17 residues. V lost 0 bases and J lost 5; bases outside the gene matches: 7.